A single sample gave rise to the 11 T cell receptor beta chains below, sequenced in a study of T cell responses to AZD1222 COVID-19 vaccine. The protocol was immunoSEQ multiplex PCR, while the TCRdb copy is restricted to in-frame clones and leaves out a portion. The top ten hold around 20% of the sample, which has tens of thousands of clones, around 84% seen once. Sequencing was performed on peripheral blood, taken on day 0 of AZD1222 vaccination. These receptors were collected from an adult in good health.

The rearrangement uses TRBV9 and TRBJ2-2, with D perhaps TRBD1 (6 bases). CDR1 is SGDLS, CDR2 YYNGEE, per germline. The V and J ends lost 4 bases and 0 bases respectively, with 10 bases between them. The CDR3 sequence is 15 residues long. The CDR3 DNA reads TGTGCCAGCAGCTCCCGGACAGCGAACACCGGGGAGCTGTTTTTT. Its protein is CASSSRTANTGELFF.

V and J are TRBV29-1 and TRBJ1-4; D possibly corresponds to TRBD1 (5 bases). CDR3 size: 13 residues. V was pared by 4 bases and J by 8 bases, with 14 bases between. Per the germline V gene, CDR1 is SQVTM and CDR2 is ANQGSEA. CDR3 nucleotides: TGCAGCGTTGGTACAGGAACTTTGGAAAAACTGTTTTTT. This encodes CSVGTGTLEKLFF.

This chain joins TRBV2 and TRBJ1-6; 10 nucleotides align to TRBD1. The CDR3 consists of 14 residues. J lost 7 bases, V lost 4 bases, and 1 base had no gene match. Germline loops: CDR1 SNHLY, CDR2 FYNNEI. The chain's CDR3 is CASSGQGANSPLHF. The CDR3 DNA reads TGTGCCAGCAGTGGACAGGGGGCGAATTCACCCCTCCACTTT.

This chain uses TRBV6-5 with TRBJ1-2, with a possible D match to TRBD1 (5 bases). With 9 bases removed from V and 4 bases from J, the gap between germline ends came to 15 bases. This CDR3 is built from 13 residues. Germline lookup yields CDR1 MNHEY and CDR2 SVGAGI. Written as DNA, the CDR3 is TGTGCCAGTCGGGACCTATCAGGCTATGGCTACACCTTC. It specifies CASRDLSGYGYTF.

The V gene is TRBV29-1, the J gene TRBJ2-2, with 12 bases aligning to TRBD2. The CDR3 is made up of 16 amino acids. V lost 7 bases and J lost 4; bases outside the gene matches: 10. Germline loops: CDR1 SQVTM, CDR2 ANQGSEA. The CDR3 coding sequence is TGCAGCGCCCGGGGGCTAGCGGGAGGGAGCACCGGGGAGCTGTTTTTT. Encoded protein: CSARGLAGGSTGELFF.

The V and J genes are TRBV7-2 and TRBJ1-6; possibly TRBD1 for D (5 bases). With 5 bases removed from V and 8 bases from J, the gap between germline ends came to 19 bases. CDR1 SGHTA and CDR2 FQGNSA come from the germline V gene. The CDR3 has 16 amino acids. The CDR3 here is CASSPGPRAVDSPLHF. In DNA form, the CDR3 reads TGTGCCAGCAGCCCGGGCCCCAGGGCTGTGGATTCACCCCTCCACTTT.

This clone is a singleton in its sample. The chain recombines TRBV28 with TRBJ2-3, with TRBD2 matching 9 bases. The germline gives CDR1 MDHEN, CDR2 SYDVKM. Trimming cost V 4 bases and J 7 bases; bases outside gene matches: 12. The CDR3 extends over 16 amino acids. In DNA, the CDR3 is TGTGCCAGCAGTTCGGGCCTAGCGGGGCCAGGTTATACGCAGTATTTT. Encoded protein: CASSSGLAGPGYTQYF.

This chain links TRBV4-3 with TRBJ2-7; D remains ambiguous. V was shortened by 3 bases and J by 0 bases, with 6 bases between the two germline ends. Germline CDR1 is LGHNA and CDR2 is YSLEER. The CDR3 consists of 13 residues. CDR3 amino acids: CASSHGSSYEQYF. CDR3 coding DNA: TGCGCCAGCAGCCACGGGTCCTCCTACGAGCAGTACTTC.

This chain links TRBV6-5 with TRBJ1-3; D is perhaps TRBD1 (5 bases). The CDR3 runs 15 residues. Trimming removed 6 bases at V and 0 bases at J, with 12 bases between. Germline V CDR1 and CDR2: MNHEY, SVGAGI. CDR3 coding DNA: TGTGCCAGCAGATTTGACAGCCGCTCTGGAAACACCATATATTTT. This gives the protein CASRFDSRSGNTIYF.

This clone was detected only once. The chain has TRBV2 and TRBJ2-2, with D possibly called TRBD1 or TRBD2 (5 bases each). The CDR3 is 12 amino acids. Trimming shortened V by 9 bases and J by 4 bases, and 9 bases separated the two germline ends. Germline V lookup: CDR1 SNHLY, CDR2 FYNNEI. CDR3 region: CARGDPTGELFF. The CDR3 DNA is TGTGCCAGAGGGGACCCCACCGGGGAGCTGTTTTTT.

The V gene is TRBV11-2, the J gene TRBJ2-7; D is unresolved. The CDR3 consists of 15 residues. Germline loops: CDR1 SGHAT, CDR2 FQNNGV. V dropped 1 base and J dropped 0 bases, with 10 bases sitting between them. The CDR3 sequence: CASSLGPRSSYEQYF. CDR3 coding DNA: TGTGCCAGCAGCTTAGGACCCAGGAGCTCCTACGAGCAGTACTTC.